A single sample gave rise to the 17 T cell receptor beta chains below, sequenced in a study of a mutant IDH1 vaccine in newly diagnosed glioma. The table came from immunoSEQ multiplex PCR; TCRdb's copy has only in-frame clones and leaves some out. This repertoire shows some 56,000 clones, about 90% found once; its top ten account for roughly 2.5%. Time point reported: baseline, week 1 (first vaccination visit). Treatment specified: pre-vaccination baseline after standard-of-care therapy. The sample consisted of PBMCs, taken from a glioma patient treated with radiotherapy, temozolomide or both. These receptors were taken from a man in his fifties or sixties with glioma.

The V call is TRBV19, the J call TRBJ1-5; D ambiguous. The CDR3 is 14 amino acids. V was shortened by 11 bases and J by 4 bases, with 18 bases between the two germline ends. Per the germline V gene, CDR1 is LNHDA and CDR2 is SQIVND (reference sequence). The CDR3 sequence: CARARDMGNQPQHF. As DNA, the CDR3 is TGTGCCCGCGCGCGTGATATGGGGAATCAGCCCCAGCATTTT.

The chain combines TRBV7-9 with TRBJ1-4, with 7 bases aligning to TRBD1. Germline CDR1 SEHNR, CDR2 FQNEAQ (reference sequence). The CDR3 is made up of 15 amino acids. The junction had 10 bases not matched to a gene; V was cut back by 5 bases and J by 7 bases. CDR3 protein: CASSRSGTAGEKLFF. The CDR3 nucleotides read TGTGCCAGCAGCCGGTCCGGGACAGCTGGTGAAAAACTGTTTTTT.

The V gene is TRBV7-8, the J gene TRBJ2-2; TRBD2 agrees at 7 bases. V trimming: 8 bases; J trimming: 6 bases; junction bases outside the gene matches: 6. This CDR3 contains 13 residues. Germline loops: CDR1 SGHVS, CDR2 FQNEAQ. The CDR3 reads CASAWEGPGELFF. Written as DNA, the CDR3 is TGTGCCAGCGCGTGGGAGGGCCCCGGGGAGCTGTTTTTT.

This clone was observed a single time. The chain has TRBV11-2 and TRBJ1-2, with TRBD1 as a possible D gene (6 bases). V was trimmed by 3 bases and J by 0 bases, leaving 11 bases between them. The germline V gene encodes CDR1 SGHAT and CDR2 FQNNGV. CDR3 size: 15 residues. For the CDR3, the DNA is TGTGCCAGCAGCTTGGAGACAGGAGCTAACTATGGCTACACCTTC. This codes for CASSLETGANYGYTF.

CDR3 loop: CASSVGSSGTTGELFF. DNA for the CDR3: TGTGCCAGCAGCGTAGGGTCTAGCGGGACTACCGGGGAGCTGTTTTTT. The chain is built from TRBV9 and TRBJ2-2; TRBD2 matches 9 bases. Germline V gene lookup returns CDR1 SGDLS and CDR2 YYNGEE. This CDR3 has 16 residues. The V segment lost 0 bases and the J segment 5 bases; nucleotides outside the gene matches: 5.

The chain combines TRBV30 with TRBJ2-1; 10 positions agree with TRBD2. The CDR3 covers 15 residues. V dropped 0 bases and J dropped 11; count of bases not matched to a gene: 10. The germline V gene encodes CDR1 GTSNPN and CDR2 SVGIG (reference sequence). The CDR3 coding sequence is TGTGCCTGGAGTGTACGAGCGGGAGGGCCGGTTAAGCAGTTCTTC. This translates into CAWSVRAGGPVKQFF.

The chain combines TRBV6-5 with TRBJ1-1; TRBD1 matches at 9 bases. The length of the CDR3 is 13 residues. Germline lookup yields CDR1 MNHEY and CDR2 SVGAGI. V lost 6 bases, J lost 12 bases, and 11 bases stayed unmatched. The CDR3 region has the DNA TGTGCCAGCAGCCGCGACCCGACAGGGGGGACTTTCTTT. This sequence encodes CASSRDPTGGTFF.

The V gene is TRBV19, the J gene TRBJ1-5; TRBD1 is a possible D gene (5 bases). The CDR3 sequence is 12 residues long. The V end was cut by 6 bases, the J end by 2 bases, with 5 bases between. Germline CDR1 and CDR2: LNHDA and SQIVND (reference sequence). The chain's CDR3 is CASRGGNQPQHF. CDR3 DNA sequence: TGTGCCAGTAGGGGGGGCAATCAGCCCCAGCATTTT.

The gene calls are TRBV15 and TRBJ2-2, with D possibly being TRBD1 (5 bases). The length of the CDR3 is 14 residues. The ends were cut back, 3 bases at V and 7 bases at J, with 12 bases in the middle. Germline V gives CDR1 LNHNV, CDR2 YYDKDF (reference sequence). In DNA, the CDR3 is TGTGCCACCAGCAGGACAGTCGTGAACGGGGAGCTGTTTTTT. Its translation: CATSRTVVNGELFF.

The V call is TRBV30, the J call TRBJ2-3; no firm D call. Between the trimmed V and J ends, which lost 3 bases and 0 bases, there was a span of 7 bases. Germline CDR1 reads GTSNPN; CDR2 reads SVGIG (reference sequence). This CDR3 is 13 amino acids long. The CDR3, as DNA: TGTGCCTGGAGACTCCCTAGCACAGATACGCAGTATTTT. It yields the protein CAWRLPSTDTQYF. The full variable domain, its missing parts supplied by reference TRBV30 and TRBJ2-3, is SQTIHQWPATLVQPVGSPLSLECTVEGTSNPNLYWYRQAAGRGLQLLFYSVGIGQISSEVPQNLSASRPQDRQFILSSKKLLLSDSGFYLCAWRLPSTDTQYFGPGTRLTVL.

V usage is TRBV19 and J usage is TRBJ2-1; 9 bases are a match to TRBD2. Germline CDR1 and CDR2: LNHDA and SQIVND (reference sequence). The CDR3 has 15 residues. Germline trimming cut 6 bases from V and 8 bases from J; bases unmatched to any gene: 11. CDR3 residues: CASSDPGLAVDEQFF. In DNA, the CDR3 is TGTGCCAGTAGCGACCCGGGACTAGCAGTGGATGAGCAGTTCTTC.

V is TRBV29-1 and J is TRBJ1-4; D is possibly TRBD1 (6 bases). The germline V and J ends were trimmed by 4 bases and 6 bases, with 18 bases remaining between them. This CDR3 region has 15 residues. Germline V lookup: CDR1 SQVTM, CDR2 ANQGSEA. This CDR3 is CSVVFRGGMDEKLFF. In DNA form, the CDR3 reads TGCAGCGTTGTTTTCCGGGGGGGCATGGATGAAAAACTGTTTTTT.

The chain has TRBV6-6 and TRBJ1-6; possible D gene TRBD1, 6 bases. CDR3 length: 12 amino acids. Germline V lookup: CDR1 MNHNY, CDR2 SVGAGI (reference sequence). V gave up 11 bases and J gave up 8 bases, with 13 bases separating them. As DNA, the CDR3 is TGTGCCGGACGGACAGTCGATTCACCCCTCCACTTT. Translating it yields CAGRTVDSPLHF.

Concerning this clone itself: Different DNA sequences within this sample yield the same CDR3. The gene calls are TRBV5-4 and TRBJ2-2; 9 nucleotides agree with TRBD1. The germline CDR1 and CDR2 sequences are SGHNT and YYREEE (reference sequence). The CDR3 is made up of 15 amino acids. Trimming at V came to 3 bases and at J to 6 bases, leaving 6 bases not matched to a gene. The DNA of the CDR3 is TGTGCCAGCAGCTCCCGGGACAGGGTTGCCGGGGAGCTGTTTTTT. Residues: CASSSRDRVAGELFF. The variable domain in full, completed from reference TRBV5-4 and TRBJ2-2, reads ETGVTQSPTHLIKTRGQQVTLRCSSQSGHNTVSWYQQALGQGPQFIFQYYREEENGRGNFPPRFSGLQFPNYSSELNVNALELDDSALYLCASSSRDRVAGELFFGEGSRLTVL.

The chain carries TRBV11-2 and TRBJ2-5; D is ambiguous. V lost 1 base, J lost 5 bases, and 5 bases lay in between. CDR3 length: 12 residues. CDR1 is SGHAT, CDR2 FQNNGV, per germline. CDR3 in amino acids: CASSLVRETQYF. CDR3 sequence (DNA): TGTGCCAGCAGCTTAGTCAGGGAGACCCAGTACTTC.

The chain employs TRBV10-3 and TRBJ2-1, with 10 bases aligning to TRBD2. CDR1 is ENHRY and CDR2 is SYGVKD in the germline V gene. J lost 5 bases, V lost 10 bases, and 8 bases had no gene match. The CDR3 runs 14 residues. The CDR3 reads CASKGTSANNEQFF. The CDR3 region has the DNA TGTGCCAGTAAAGGGACTAGCGCCAACAATGAGCAGTTCTTC.

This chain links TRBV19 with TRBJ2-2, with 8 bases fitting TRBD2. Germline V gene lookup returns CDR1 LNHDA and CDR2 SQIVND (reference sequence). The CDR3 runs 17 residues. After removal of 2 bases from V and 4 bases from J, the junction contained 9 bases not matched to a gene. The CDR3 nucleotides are TGTGCCAGTAGTATACATGGGCTAGCGGGTCTCACCGGGGAGCTGTTTTTT. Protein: CASSIHGLAGLTGELFF.